A selection of T cell receptor beta chains follows, all from one sample in a study of T-cell reconstitution after alpha-beta-depleted transplantation in children. One entry per CDR3 protein, called by TCRdb with MiXCR from the PCR reads. Among under 400,000 distinct CDR3 sequences listed, around 25% were seen once. Sequenced here: PBMCs, mostly from graft donor cells, sampled 180 days after TCRalphabeta/CD19-depleted stem cell transplant. These receptors all stem from a male patient between 10 and 17 years old who had a stem cell transplant for acute lymphoblastic leukemia, so the T cells may come from the graft donor. The CDR3 runs from the conserved cysteine through the conserved F or W. The order of the fields is D gene, clone size, V gene, J gene, CDR3 protein, CDR3 DNA. A D gene is named only where the DNA matches it firmly. Size tells how often a clone was seen (once, few, many) or the class of an expanded clone, and some rows leave it out.

d_gene: TRBD1; abundance: -; v_gene: TRBV4-1; j_gene: TRBJ1-1; CDR3aa: CASSQDLSVTGGLAFF; CDR3nt: TGCGCCAGCAGCCAAGATCTTTCAGTGACAGGGGGATTGGCTTTCTTT
d_gene: TRBD2; abundance: -; v_gene: TRBV19; j_gene: TRBJ2-7; CDR3aa: CASSWTSGAHEQYF; CDR3nt: TGTGCCAGTAGTTGGACTAGCGGAGCCCACGAGCAGTACTTC
d_gene: -; abundance: -; v_gene: TRBV27; j_gene: TRBJ2-1; CDR3aa: CASSLQAAYNDREFF; CDR3nt: TGTGCCAGCAGTTTACAGGCAGCTTACAATGATAGGGAGTTCTTC
d_gene: -; abundance: -; v_gene: TRBV7-9; j_gene: TRBJ2-2; CDR3aa: CAYRDVANTGELFF; CDR3nt: TGTGCCTACCGGGACGTCGCGAACACCGGGGAGCTGTTTTTT
d_gene: TRBD2; abundance: -; v_gene: TRBV7-2; j_gene: TRBJ2-1; CDR3aa: CASSSGSPGGRREQFF; CDR3nt: TGTGCCAGCAGCTCGGGTAGCCCGGGAGGGAGGCGTGAGCAGTTCTTC
d_gene: -; abundance: -; v_gene: TRBV6-1; j_gene: TRBJ1-1; CDR3aa: CASHMDGQFTEAFF; CDR3nt: TGTGCCAGCCATATGGACGGACAGTTCACTGAAGCTTTCTTT
d_gene: TRBD1; abundance: few; v_gene: TRBV29-1; j_gene: TRBJ1-1; CDR3aa: CSVDPFRGPNTEAFF; CDR3nt: TGCAGCGTTGATCCTTTCAGGGGGCCGAACACTGAAGCTTTCTTT
d_gene: -; abundance: -; v_gene: TRBV20-1; j_gene: TRBJ2-1; CDR3aa: CSARGLALHNEQFF; CDR3nt: TGCAGTGCTAGAGGCCTAGCGCTTCACAATGAGCAGTTCTTC
d_gene: -; abundance: -; v_gene: TRBV11-1; j_gene: TRBJ2-7; CDR3aa: CASGTEIGELRQYF; CDR3nt: TGTGCCAGCGGTACGGAGATAGGGGAACTCCGGCAGTACTTC
d_gene: -; abundance: -; v_gene: TRBV5-1; j_gene: TRBJ1-3; CDR3aa: CASSLPLSDTIYF; CDR3nt: TGCGCCAGCAGCTTACCCCTTTCAGACACCATATATTTT
d_gene: TRBD2; abundance: -; v_gene: TRBV11-2; j_gene: TRBJ2-7; CDR3aa: CASSFRAPGLAGSEQYF; CDR3nt: TGTGCCAGCAGCTTTCGGGCCCCCGGACTAGCCGGGTCCGAGCAGTACTTC
d_gene: -; abundance: -; v_gene: TRBV30; j_gene: TRBJ1-5; CDR3aa: CAWSVRGYQPQHF; CDR3nt: TGTGCCTGGAGTGTACGAGGGTACCAGCCCCAGCATTTT